What follows are 27 T cell receptor beta chains derived from one specimen sequenced in a study of T-cell memory formation after mild COVID-19. TCRdb fed the 5' RACE reads into MiXCR, producing one record per CDR3 protein. The table lists about 390,000 distinct CDR3 sequences, more than 15% of them singletons, with 20% to 25% in the top ten. Sequenced input: PBMCs or a T cell subset sorted from them (not recorded which). These receptors came from a man younger than 35 who had mild COVID-19 (a few samples of this study predate the infection). Cell type and time point are not known.

The chain uses TRBV27 and TRBJ2-7; 9 nucleotides agree with TRBD1. Per the germline V gene, CDR1 is MNHEY and CDR2 is SMNVEV (reference sequence). This CDR3 is 16 amino acids long. With V trimmed by 5 bases and J by 6 bases, 14 bases remained unmatched. CDR3 region: CASSKIAGTGTSEQYV. The CDR3 DNA is TGTGCCAGCAGTAAGATAGCCGGGACAGGGACCTCCGAGCAGTACGTC.

This clonotype was observed at least ten times. The chain recombines TRBV7-9 with TRBJ2-7, with 7 bases fitting TRBD1. The ends lost 2 bases at V and 5 bases at J; junction bases unmatched: 6. The CDR3 runs to 14 residues. CDR1 is SEHNR, CDR2 FQNEAQ, per germline (reference sequence). CDR3 sequence: CASSLTGVDNEQYF. The CDR3 DNA is TGTGCCAGCAGCTTAACAGGGGTCGACAACGAGCAGTACTTC.

This clonotype was recorded many times. The chain carries TRBV7-9 and TRBJ2-1; D may be TRBD2 (6 bases). V lost 3 bases and J lost 6, with 9 bases in between. This CDR3 is built from 13 residues. Germline CDR1 reads SEHNR; CDR2 reads FQNEAQ (reference sequence). The CDR3 coding sequence is TGTGCCAGCAGCTTCGTCGGGGGCAATGAGCAGTTCTTC. Translation gives CASSFVGGNEQFF.

The rearrangement joins TRBV4-2 to TRBJ1-6; 9 bases line up with TRBD1. The CDR3 length is 15 residues. CDR1 LGHNA and CDR2 YNFKEQ come from the germline V gene. V trimming: 3 bases; J trimming: 10 bases; junction bases outside the gene matches: 7. The CDR3 DNA reads TGTGCCAGCAGCCATGACGACAGGGGGAGCTCACCCCTCCACTTT. Translating it yields CASSHDDRGSSPLHF.

Only a few counts were recorded for this clonotype. This chain connects TRBV18 to TRBJ2-5; 8 positions match TRBD1. The CDR3 runs to 13 residues. V gave up 3 bases and J gave up 4 bases; unmatched junction bases: 1. Germline lookup yields CDR1 KGHSH and CDR2 LQKENI. Written as DNA, the CDR3 is TGTGCCAGCTCACCCCAGGGGGCAGAGACCCAGTACTTC. It is translated as CASSPQGAETQYF.

This clonotype turned up a few times. The chain couples TRBV13 to TRBJ1-1; 8 bases agree with TRBD1. This CDR3 comprises 12 residues. With V trimmed by 4 bases and J by 6 bases, 1 base remained unmatched. Per the germline V gene, CDR1 is PRHDT and CDR2 is FYEKMQ (reference sequence). For the CDR3, the DNA is TGTGCCAGCAGCTGGGGACAGGCTGAAGCTTTCTTT. It translates to CASSWGQAEAFF.

This clonotype was recorded a few times. The V gene is TRBV7-8, the J gene TRBJ2-3; 8 bases agree with TRBD2. Per the germline V gene, CDR1 is SGHVS and CDR2 is FQNEAQ. The ends lost 1 base at V and 7 bases at J; junction bases unmatched: 10. The CDR3 runs 16 residues. CDR3 coding DNA: TGTGCCAGCAGCTTAGTGCTACGGGGGGGCGGGAATACGCAGTATTTT. Protein sequence: CASSLVLRGGGNTQYF.

In its sample, this clonotype was seen a few times. The rearrangement links TRBV7-2 to TRBJ1-2; 9 nucleotides match TRBD1. CDR3 length: 17 amino acids. V dropped 5 bases and J dropped 5; count of bases not matched to a gene: 15. Germline CDR1 reads SGHTA; CDR2 reads FQGNSA. The CDR3 here is CASSGPDRGWAQYGYTF. DNA of the CDR3: TGTGCCAGCAGCGGCCCGGACAGGGGTTGGGCTCAATATGGCTACACCTTC.

This clonotype was detected a few times. The V call is TRBV9, the J call TRBJ2-2, with D perhaps TRBD1 or TRBD2 (5 bases each). The CDR3 is made up of 16 amino acids. V was shortened by 3 bases and J by 2 bases, with 14 bases between the two germline ends. Germline V gene sequence: CDR1 SGDLS, CDR2 YYNGEE. The CDR3 sequence: CASSAGQLINTGELFF. The CDR3 DNA follows: TGTGCCAGCAGCGCGGGGCAGTTAATCAACACCGGGGAGCTGTTTTTT.

Ten or more counts support this clonotype. V and J are TRBV7-2 and TRBJ1-4; D might be TRBD1 (6 bases). V lost 5 bases and J 10 bases, leaving 17 bases between the germline ends. The CDR3 totals 14 residues. Per germline, CDR1 SGHTA and CDR2 FQGNSA. DNA of the CDR3: TGTGCCAGCAGCCCTCGGGGGGGGGCCGGAAAACTGTTTTTT. Translating it yields CASSPRGGAGKLFF.

The chain employs TRBV7-2 and TRBJ1-2, with D perhaps matching TRBD1 (6 bases). V gave up 5 bases and J gave up 14 bases, with 15 bases separating them. This CDR3 is 11 amino acids long. CDR1 and CDR2 (germline): SGHTA, FQGNSA. CDR3 nucleotides: TGTGCCAGCAGCCCCGACCGGGGGCTTACCTTC. This encodes CASSPDRGLTF.

The rearrangement joins TRBV7-9 to TRBJ1-6; 7 bases line up with TRBD1. V lost 5 bases to trimming and J lost 8 bases; unmatched junction nucleotides: 9. CDR1 is SEHNR, CDR2 FQNEAQ, per germline (reference sequence). The CDR3 is 15 amino acids. The CDR3, as DNA: TGTGCCAGCAGCCGGGCAGGGGGTCGGGATTCACCCCTCCACTTT. Translation gives CASSRAGGRDSPLHF.

This clonotype turned up a few times. The chain joins TRBV11-2 to TRBJ1-6; D is possibly TRBD1 (5 bases). Germline CDR1 SGHAT, CDR2 FQNNGV. Trimming took off 1 base at V and 10 bases at J, with 11 bases between the two ends. This CDR3 spans 14 amino acids. CDR3 DNA sequence: TGTGCCAGCAGCTTAGCCCCAGGGTTGTCACCCCTCCACTTT. This gives the protein CASSLAPGLSPLHF. The full variable domain, its missing parts supplied by reference TRBV11-2 and TRBJ1-6, is EAGVAQSPRYKIIEKRQSVAFWCNPISGHATLYWYQQILGQGPKLLIQFQNNGVVDDSQLPKDRFSAERLKGVDSTLKIQPAKLEDSAVYLCASSLAPGLSPLHFGNGTRLTVT.

The V and J genes are TRBV10-3 and TRBJ2-2; TRBD1 or TRBD2 may be the D gene (9 bases each). The CDR3 totals 20 residues. Germline loops: CDR1 ENHRY, CDR2 SYGVKD. Trimming stripped 10 bases from V and 6 bases from J, with 36 bases between. CDR3 coding DNA: TGTGCCACGTCACCCGACAGGGGGACCGCCGTAGCGGGGGTAGCCGGGGAGCTGTTTTTT. Translating it yields CATSPDRGTAVAGVAGELFF.

V gene TRBV27 combines with J gene TRBJ1-5; D not resolved. CDR1 is MNHEY and CDR2 is SMNVEV in the germline V gene (reference sequence). V was shortened by 4 bases and J by 0 bases, with 13 bases between the two germline ends. The CDR3 is made up of 16 amino acids. The DNA for the CDR3 is TGTGCCAGCAGTTCACTTACCGGGAGTAGCAATCAGCCCCAGCATTTT. Protein sequence: CASSSLTGSSNQPQHF.

The chain couples TRBV11-2 to TRBJ1-6; 9 bases map to TRBD1. The CDR3 totals 16 residues. The J segment lost 9 bases and the V segment lost 3 bases, leaving 9 bases of the junction unmatched. The germline V gene has CDR1 SGHAT and CDR2 FQNNGV. CDR3 region: CASSLLGQGVSSPLHF. The CDR3 DNA reads as TGTGCCAGCAGCTTGCTGGGACAGGGCGTGAGTTCACCCCTCCACTTT.

In this sample, this clonotype turned up a few times. The gene calls are TRBV28 and TRBJ2-3, with D perhaps TRBD2 (5 bases). This CDR3 is built from 18 residues. Looked up from germline, CDR1 is MDHEN and CDR2 is SYDVKM. The V and J ends lost 6 bases and 1 base respectively, with 23 bases between them. The CDR3: CASSHTRGAVTGTDTQYF. The CDR3 bases are TGTGCCAGCAGCCATACCCGGGGAGCGGTGACCGGCACAGATACGCAGTATTTT.

This clonotype was counted at least ten times. This chain joins TRBV5-4 and TRBJ2-1; D is possibly TRBD2 (5 bases). This CDR3 has 15 amino acids. The V and J ends lost 4 bases and 4 bases respectively, with 15 bases between them. The V gene's germline CDR1 is SGHNT and CDR2 YYREEE (reference sequence). The CDR3, as DNA: TGTGCCAGCAGCGCCGACTTGGGAGATTACAATGAGCAGTTCTTC. Residues: CASSADLGDYNEQFF.

The chain uses TRBV20-1 and TRBJ2-5; D perhaps matches TRBD2 (6 bases). The germline V gene encodes CDR1 DFQATT and CDR2 SNEGSKA (reference sequence). CDR3 size: 12 residues. DNA of the CDR3: TGCAGGGCCGGCGGGGTCATGGAGACCCAGTACTTC. Its protein is CRAGGVMETQYF.

V is TRBV27 and J is TRBJ1-1, with D maybe TRBD1 (5 bases). The V and J ends lost 5 bases and 0 bases respectively, with 13 bases between them. Germline CDR1 is MNHEY and CDR2 is SMNVEV (reference sequence). This CDR3 is built from 15 residues. CDR3 coding DNA: TGTGCCAGCAGTCTTGACAGCTCTTTGAACACTGAAGCTTTCTTT. As protein: CASSLDSSLNTEAFF.

Only a few counts were recorded for this clonotype. The rearrangement links TRBV4-3 to TRBJ1-5; D is unresolved. CDR1 is LGHNA, CDR2 YSLEER, per germline. The CDR3 is 13 residues long. The V and J ends lost 0 bases and 3 bases respectively, with 3 bases between them. This chain's CDR3 is CASSQDNNQPQHF. The CDR3 region has the DNA TGCGCCAGCAGCCAAGATAACAATCAGCCCCAGCATTTT.

This clonotype was observed a few times. The chain links TRBV7-2 to TRBJ2-1; D unclear. The CDR3 is made up of 14 amino acids. Trimming left V 4 bases short and J 4 bases short, with 11 bases between. Germline values: CDR1 SGHTA, CDR2 FQGNSA. The CDR3 region is CASSWSQQYNEQFF. CDR3 DNA sequence: TGTGCCAGCAGCTGGAGCCAGCAGTACAATGAGCAGTTCTTC.

V is TRBV5-1 and J is TRBJ2-1, with 9 bases lining up with TRBD1. Looked up from germline, CDR1 is SGHRS and CDR2 is YFSETQ. J gave up 6 bases and V 4 bases, and 5 bases lay outside the gene matches. The CDR3 length is 14 residues. CDR3 DNA: TGCGCCAGCAGCCGTGGGACAGGGTTCAATGAGCAGTTCTTC. Its protein product is CASSRGTGFNEQFF.

This clonotype has only a few counts. The CDR3 sequence is CASSEERGGTPQHF. The CDR3 nucleotides are TGTGCCAGCAGTGAAGAGCGGGGCGGTACGCCCCAGCATTTT. This chain connects TRBV2 to TRBJ1-5; possible D gene TRBD1, 5 bases. Germline V gives CDR1 SNHLY, CDR2 FYNNEI. Between the trimmed V and J ends, which lost 1 base and 9 bases, there was a span of 13 bases. This CDR3 contains 14 residues.

The chain is built from TRBV19 and TRBJ2-2; D tentatively fits TRBD1 or TRBD2 (5 bases each). V lost 6 bases and J 0 bases, leaving 5 bases between the germline ends. CDR1 is LNHDA and CDR2 is SQIVND in the germline V gene (reference sequence). This CDR3 contains 13 residues. The CDR3 nucleotides are TGTGCCAGTAGGGGACCGAACACCGGGGAGCTGTTTTTT. Amino acids: CASRGPNTGELFF.

This sequence joins TRBV4-3 and TRBJ2-2; the D gene is possibly TRBD1 (6 bases). CDR1 and CDR2 (germline): LGHNA, YSLEER. The ends were cut back, 1 base at V and 0 bases at J, with 12 bases in the middle. CDR3 length: 17 amino acids. CDR3 nucleotide sequence: TGCGCCAGCAGCCAAGGGGGGACACCCTCGAACACCGGGGAGCTGTTTTTT. Its translation is CASSQGGTPSNTGELFF.

With regard to this clonotype: Relative to the germline gene, one junction end is altered; a read error may explain this. V and J are TRBV11-2 and TRBJ2-3; no clear D gene. The CDR3 has 13 amino acids. The germline V gene has CDR1 SGHAT and CDR2 FQNNGV. The CDR3 region is CANSLNPQDTQYF. In DNA form, the CDR3 reads TGTGCCAACAGCTTAAATCCCCAAGATACGCAGTATTTT.